The clone carrying this T cell receptor beta chain was recorded a few times. Its antigen is unknown. Construction of TCR beta libraries was performed using quantitative 5'-RACE with molecular barcodes. MiXCR, run by TCRdb on the 5' RACE reads, gives a single entry per CDR3 protein. The repertoire holds about 400,000 distinct CDR3 sequences, with approximately 20% as singletons. The data are from a study of CD8 T cells in ankylosing spondylitis. Findings and limits, study-wide: Past studies reported some motif variants in reactive arthritis synovial fluid and blood. The study identified a TCR beta motif of roughly eight highly homologous variants that appeared characteristic of ankylosing spondylitis blood. Matched ankylosing spondylitis synovial fluid reportedly contained a significantly enriched population of disease-linked clones. Disease-associated clonotypes exhibited CD8+ identity and were relatively infrequent in peripheral blood.

Source material: blood, either unsorted or a sorted T cell fraction (not recorded which). The sequence derives from a male donor with ankylosing spondylitis.

The CDR3 sequence: CASSQDELSGANVLTF. The CDR3 region has the DNA TGCGCCAGCAGCCAAGACGAACTTTCTGGGGCCAACGTCCTGACTTTC. The rearrangement uses TRBV4-1 and TRBJ2-6; D unresolved. Per germline, CDR1 MGHRA and CDR2 YSYEKL. There are 16 residues in the CDR3. V gave up 0 bases and J gave up 1 base, with 7 bases separating them.